The clone carrying this T cell receptor beta chain was observed a handful of times. Its target is unknown. Researchers used 5'RACE with constant-segment primers to make TCR alpha and TCR beta cDNA libraries that carry sample barcodes and UMIs. TCRdb re-derived calls from the 5' RACE reads in MiXCR, one entry per CDR3 protein. The sample shows 250,000 to 300,000 distinct CDR3 sequences, about a sixth of them seen only once. The data belong to a study of T-cell memory formation after mild COVID-19. Turning to the study itself: Clustering of TCRs was largely donor specific. Overall study results and limits: Most CD4+ clones that shrank were in CM and EM, while CD8+ ones turned up in EMRA. Cross-reactive memory appears to have joined, as suggested by some responding clones showing up in pre-infection memory.

The CDR3 is 16 residues long. The V and J ends lost 0 bases and 4 bases respectively, with 16 bases between them. Germline-derived CDR1 and CDR2 are SGHRS and YFSETQ. The chain combines TRBV5-1 with TRBJ1-1; D is ambiguous. The receptor's source is a man aged 18 to 35 who had mild COVID-19 (a few samples of this study predate the infection). Cell type and time point are not known. Specimen: PBMCs or a T cell subset sorted from them (not recorded which). CDR3 sequence: CASSLAAIGEGTEAFF. The CDR3 coding sequence is TGCGCCAGCAGCTTGGCCGCCATAGGAGAGGGCACTGAAGCTTTCTTT.